The clone carrying this T cell receptor (beta chain) was seen more than once but under ten times. A sample-barcoded 5' primer and a J-beta primer mix were used in a second PCR of about 7 to 11 cycles. TCRdb reanalysed the 5' RACE reads using MiXCR and keeps one entry per CDR3 protein. The sample has fewer than 2,000,000 distinct CDR3 sequences, about 39% seen once. The sample originates from a study of blood T cells in healthy people across ages. The V gene's germline CDR1 is SGHTA and CDR2 FQGNSA. The V end lost 1 base, the J end lost 4 bases, and 14 bases lay between the germline ends. The CDR3 runs to 16 residues.

The sequence derives from a human donor in good health. Sequenced sample: blood. This chain links TRBV7-2 with TRBJ1-5, with a tentative D call TRBD1 (6 bases). For the CDR3, the DNA is TGTGCCAGCAGCTTAGGGGGGCAGGGCTGGAATCAGCCCCAGCATTTT. Translated, it gives CASSLGGQGWNQPQHF.